This T cell receptor (beta chain) was identified in a study of cytomegalovirus exposure and HLA in healthy donors. Overall study results and limits: Later work found that TCR association rates differed between HLA loci; DRB1 had the most and HLA-C the fewest.

Germline V lookup: CDR1 SGHDT, CDR2 YYEEEE. V lost 0 bases and J lost 4, with 8 bases in between. This CDR3 is built from 14 residues. This clone was seen a single time. Its matching antigen is unknown. Primers: 60 Vbeta forward and 13 Jbeta reverse. The protocol was immunoSEQ multiplex PCR, while the TCRdb copy is restricted to in-frame clones and leaves out a portion. The sample contains about 88,000 clones, 75% to 90% of which appear only once. The V call is TRBV5-6, the J call TRBJ2-1, with D hard to call. This TCR derives from a man aged 18 to 29 in good health and CMV-seronegative. What was sequenced was PBMCs. The CDR3 region has the DNA TGTGCCAGCAGCTTGGAATCCGGGTACAATGAGCAGTTCTTC. This sequence encodes CASSLESGYNEQFF.